One sample yielded the 20 T cell receptor beta chains listed below, sequenced in a study of blood T cell repertoires in COVID-19. Measured with immunoSEQ multiplex PCR; TCRdb has only the in-frame clones, and not every one. The sample shows about 140,000 clones, around nine tenths of them seen only once. The sequenced sample consisted of peripheral blood. The receptors derive from a human donor in a cohort sampled during active COVID-19.

Worth noting for this clone: Other DNA sequences in the sample encode the same CDR3. V gene TRBV3-1 (or the pseudogene TRBV3-2) combines with J gene TRBJ2-7, with 7 bases matching TRBD2. The CDR3 consists of 12 residues. The V segment lost 1 base and the J segment 7 bases; nucleotides outside the gene matches: 1. CDR1 is LGHDT and CDR2 is YNNKEL in the germline V gene (reference sequence). The chain's CDR3 is CASSQVGGEQYF. The CDR3 DNA reads TGTGCCAGCAGCCAAGTGGGGGGGGAGCAGTACTTC.

The chain combines TRBV7-8 with TRBJ2-7, with 10 bases that match TRBD1. CDR3 length equals 19 residues. V trimming: 0 bases; J trimming: 4 bases; junction bases outside the gene matches: 15. Germline CDR1 is SGHVS and CDR2 is FQNEAQ. In DNA, the CDR3 is TGTGCCAGCAGCTTAGCGTTGGGGGGCGAGACAGGGGGCGCGTACGAGCAGTACTTC. Protein: CASSLALGGETGGAYEQYF.

The V gene is TRBV19, the J gene TRBJ2-1; D perhaps matches TRBD2 (7 bases). Trimming stripped 5 bases from V and 5 bases from J, with 16 bases between. The germline gives CDR1 LNHDA, CDR2 SQIVND (reference sequence). The CDR3 extends over 15 amino acids. The CDR3, as DNA: TGTGCCAGTAGTGTTCGGGGGGCAAGTCACAATGAGCAGTTCTTC. Its protein is CASSVRGASHNEQFF.

The chain carries TRBV5-1 and TRBJ2-5; D might be TRBD2 (5 bases). The CDR3 totals 14 residues. CDR1 is SGHRS, CDR2 YFSETQ, per germline. Trimming cost V 6 bases and J 1 base, with 13 bases left between them. CDR3 sequence: CASKIASIQETQYF. The DNA for the CDR3 is TGCGCCAGCAAGATAGCGAGCATCCAAGAGACCCAGTACTTC.

In its sample, this clone was seen a few times. The rearrangement uses TRBV4-2 and TRBJ1-6; no clear D gene. Trimming left V 3 bases short and J 8 bases short, with 17 bases between. The CDR3 loop spans 16 amino acids. CDR1 is LGHNA and CDR2 is YNFKEQ in the germline V gene. CDR3 sequence reads: CASSQVAGFSDSPLHF. Here the CDR3 DNA reads TGTGCCAGCAGCCAGGTTGCAGGATTTAGTGATTCACCCCTCCACTTT.

A single count supports this clone. The chain combines TRBV6-5 with TRBJ1-3; D not certain. Germline V lookup: CDR1 MNHEY, CDR2 SVGAGI. Trimming cost V 7 bases and J 4 bases, with 5 bases left between them. This CDR3 contains 11 residues. CDR3: CASTGGNTIYF. CDR3 DNA sequence: TGTGCCAGCACGGGGGGAAACACCATATATTTT.

The chain is built from TRBV5-1 and TRBJ2-5, with a weak D call TRBD1 (6 bases). The CDR3 has 13 amino acids. Germline V gene data show CDR1 as SGHRS and CDR2 as YFSETQ. V was trimmed by 4 bases and J by 5 bases, leaving 12 bases between them. CDR3 protein: CASSRQERETQYF. Written as DNA, the CDR3 is TGCGCCAGCAGCCGACAGGAGCGGGAGACCCAGTACTTC.

Comment on this clone: The same CDR3 can be traced to other DNA sequences in this sample. The chain recombines TRBV5-1 with TRBJ1-4; 8 bases align to TRBD1. Germline CDR1 is SGHRS and CDR2 is YFSETQ. The CDR3 totals 16 residues. V trimming: 4 bases; J trimming: 0 bases; junction bases outside the gene matches: 5. The CDR3 coding sequence is TGCGCCAGCAGCCTAGGACAGGGTGCAACTAATGAAAAACTGTTTTTT. Translating gives CASSLGQGATNEKLFF.

The rearrangement joins TRBV18 to TRBJ2-7; TRBD1 matches 7 bases. The CDR3 is made up of 14 amino acids. The V gene's germline CDR1 is KGHSH and CDR2 LQKENI. V gave up 2 bases and J gave up 2 bases; unmatched junction bases: 3. CDR3 nucleotide sequence: TGTGCCAGCTCACCAGAGACAGGGCCCTACGAGCAGTACTTC. This gives the protein CASSPETGPYEQYF. The variable domain in full, with the rest retrieved from reference TRBV18 and TRBJ2-7, is NAGVMQNPRHLVRRRGQEARLRCSPMKGHSHVYWYRQLPEEGLKFMVYLQKENIIDESGMPKERFSAEFPKEGPSILRIQQVVRGDSAAYFCASSPETGPYEQYFGPGTRLTVT.

V usage is TRBV5-1 and J usage is TRBJ2-7, with TRBD2 matching over 7 bases. Germline V gene data show CDR1 as SGHRS and CDR2 as YFSETQ. The CDR3 is made up of 13 amino acids. V shed 10 bases and J 6 bases; nucleotides not matched to a gene: 13. The CDR3 reads CAPLGGEVCEQYF. CDR3 sequence (DNA): TGCGCCCCACTGGGAGGGGAGGTGTGCGAGCAGTACTTC.

In DNA, the CDR3 is TGTGCCAGCAGCTCAGGGACAGGGAACAATGAGCAGTTCTTC. It codes for CASSSGTGNNEQFF. This chain links TRBV7-3 with TRBJ2-1; 9 bases are shared with TRBD1. Germline CDR1 and CDR2: SGHTA and FQGTGA. V trimming: 4 bases; J trimming: 5 bases; junction bases outside the gene matches: 3. This CDR3 region has 14 residues.

The chain has TRBV6-2 or TRBV6-3 and TRBJ2-7, with TRBD1 matching over 7 bases. The length of the CDR3 is 16 residues. The germline V gene has CDR1 MNHEY and CDR2 SVGEGT. The V segment lost 4 bases and the J segment 5 bases; nucleotides outside the gene matches: 14. The CDR3 DNA sequence: TGTGCCAGCAGTTCCCTTCCCGGGACAGCCTTCCACGAGCAGTACTTC. Protein sequence: CASSSLPGTAFHEQYF.

As DNA, the CDR3 is TGTGCCAGCAGCTTGGGGGGGACTAGCGGGGCCTACGAGCAGTACTTC. Translation: CASSLGGTSGAYEQYF. V is TRBV5-4 and J is TRBJ2-7; TRBD2 matches 13 bases. The CDR3 extends over 16 amino acids. After removal of 0 bases from V and 2 bases from J, the junction contained 2 bases not matched to a gene. Per the germline V gene, CDR1 is SGHNT and CDR2 is YYREEE (reference sequence).

The chain joins TRBV2 to TRBJ2-1, with 7 positions matching TRBD1. The CDR3 sequence is 16 residues long. Per germline, CDR1 SNHLY and CDR2 FYNNEI. V lost 5 bases and J lost 0; bases outside the gene matches: 7. The CDR3 loop is CASSPPGQSSYNEQFF. CDR3 nucleotide sequence: TGTGCCAGCAGTCCACCGGGACAGAGCTCCTACAATGAGCAGTTCTTC.

J is TRBJ1-5 and V is TRBV28; 9 bases agree with TRBD1. The CDR3 loop spans 12 amino acids. J gave up 4 bases and V 8 bases, and 0 bases lay outside the gene matches. Looked up from germline, CDR1 is MDHEN and CDR2 is SYDVKM. The CDR3 DNA reads TGTGCCAGCGGGACAGGGAATCAGCCCCAGCATTTT. This gives the protein CASGTGNQPQHF.

The V gene is TRBV5-6, the J gene TRBJ2-7, with 9 bases that match TRBD2. Trimming removed 2 bases from V and 5 bases from J; junction bases left unmatched: 8. Per the germline V gene, CDR1 is SGHDT and CDR2 is YYEEEE. The CDR3 is 15 amino acids. CDR3 sequence reads: CASSFDSGRGHEQYF. The CDR3 bases are TGTGCCAGCAGCTTCGATAGCGGGAGAGGCCACGAGCAGTACTTC.

V gene TRBV19 combines with J gene TRBJ2-2, with 10 bases that match TRBD1. Per germline, CDR1 LNHDA and CDR2 SQIVND (reference sequence). Trimming took 10 bases from V and 4 from J; bases not matched to a gene: 12. The CDR3 runs 16 residues. CDR3 sequence (DNA): TGTGCCACCCCCCGGGGACAGGGGTTAACCACCGGGGAGCTGTTTTTT. Protein sequence: CATPRGQGLTTGELFF.

The V and J genes are TRBV5-1 and TRBJ2-5, with no clear D. Trimming stripped 0 bases from V and 5 bases from J, with 5 bases between. The CDR3 is made up of 12 amino acids. Germline CDR1 is SGHRS and CDR2 is YFSETQ. CDR3 protein: CASSLAEETQYF. CDR3 DNA: TGCGCCAGCAGCTTGGCCGAGGAGACCCAGTACTTC.

J is TRBJ2-7 and V is TRBV4-3; D may be TRBD2 (5 bases). The CDR3 sequence is 13 residues long. Germline values: CDR1 LGHNA, CDR2 YSLEER. The V end was cut by 5 bases, the J end by 7 bases, with 15 bases between. CDR3 coding DNA: TGCGCCAGCAGCGTCTCCCGGGGTCGGGAGCAGTACTTC. Translation: CASSVSRGREQYF.

The rearrangement links TRBV11-3 to TRBJ1-1; no reliable D call. Germline CDR1 and CDR2: SGHNT and YENEEA. V was pared by 1 base and J by 0 bases, with 9 bases between. The CDR3 spans 15 residues. As DNA, the CDR3 is TGTGCCAGCAGCTTAGGGGCCCATTTGAACACTGAAGCTTTCTTT. Its translation: CASSLGAHLNTEAFF. The whole variable domain, remainder taken from reference TRBV11-3 and TRBJ1-1, is EAGVVQSPRYKIIEKKQPVAFWCNPISGHNTLYWYLQNLGQGPELLIRYENEEAVDDSQLPKDRFSAERLKGVDSTLKIQPAELGDSAVYLCASSLGAHLNTEAFFGQGTRLTVV.